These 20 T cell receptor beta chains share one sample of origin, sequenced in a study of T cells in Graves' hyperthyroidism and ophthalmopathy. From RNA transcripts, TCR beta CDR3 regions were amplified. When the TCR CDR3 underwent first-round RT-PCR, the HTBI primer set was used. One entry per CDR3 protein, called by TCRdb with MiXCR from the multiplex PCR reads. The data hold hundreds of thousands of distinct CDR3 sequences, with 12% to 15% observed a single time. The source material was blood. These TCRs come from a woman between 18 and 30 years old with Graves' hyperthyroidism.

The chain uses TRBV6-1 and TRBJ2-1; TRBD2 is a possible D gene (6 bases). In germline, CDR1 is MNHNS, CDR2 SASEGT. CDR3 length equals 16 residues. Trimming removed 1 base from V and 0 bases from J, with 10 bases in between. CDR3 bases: TGTGCCAGCAGTGAAGATGACGGGAGCTCCTACAATGAGCAGTTCTTC. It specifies CASSEDDGSSYNEQFF.

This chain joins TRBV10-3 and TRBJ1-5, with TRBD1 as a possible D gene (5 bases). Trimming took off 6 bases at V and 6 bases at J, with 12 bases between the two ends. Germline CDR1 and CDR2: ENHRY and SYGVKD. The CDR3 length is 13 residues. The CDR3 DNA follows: TGTGCCATCAGCGGGGGTACAGGTCAGCCCCAGCATTTT. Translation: CAISGGTGQPQHF.

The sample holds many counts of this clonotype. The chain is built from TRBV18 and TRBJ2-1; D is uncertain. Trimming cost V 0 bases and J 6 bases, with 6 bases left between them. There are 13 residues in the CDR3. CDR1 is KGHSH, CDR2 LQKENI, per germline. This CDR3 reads CASSPPFLNEQFF. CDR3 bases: TGTGCCAGCTCACCACCGTTCCTCAATGAGCAGTTCTTC.

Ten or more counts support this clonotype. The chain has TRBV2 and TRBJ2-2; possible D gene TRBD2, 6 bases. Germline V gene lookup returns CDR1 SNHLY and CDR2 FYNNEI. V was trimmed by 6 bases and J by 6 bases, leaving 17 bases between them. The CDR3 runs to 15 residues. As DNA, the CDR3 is TGTGCCAGCAGGGAGGGGTGGCCTAGCGCCGGGGAGCTGTTTTTT. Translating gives CASREGWPSAGELFF.

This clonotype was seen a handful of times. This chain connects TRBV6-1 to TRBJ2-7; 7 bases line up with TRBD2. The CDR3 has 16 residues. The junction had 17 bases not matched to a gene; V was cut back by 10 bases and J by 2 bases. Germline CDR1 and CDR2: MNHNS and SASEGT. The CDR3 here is CATKPYSGGSTYEQYF. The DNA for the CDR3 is TGTGCCACCAAACCGTACTCGGGAGGATCTACCTACGAGCAGTACTTC.

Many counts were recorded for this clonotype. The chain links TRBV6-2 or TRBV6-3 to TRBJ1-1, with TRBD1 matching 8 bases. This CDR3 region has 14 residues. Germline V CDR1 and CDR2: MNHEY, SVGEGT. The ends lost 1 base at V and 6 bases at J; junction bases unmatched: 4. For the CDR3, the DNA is TGTGCCAGCAGTTACTATCAGACAGGGGCTGAAGCTTTCTTT. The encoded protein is CASSYYQTGAEAFF.

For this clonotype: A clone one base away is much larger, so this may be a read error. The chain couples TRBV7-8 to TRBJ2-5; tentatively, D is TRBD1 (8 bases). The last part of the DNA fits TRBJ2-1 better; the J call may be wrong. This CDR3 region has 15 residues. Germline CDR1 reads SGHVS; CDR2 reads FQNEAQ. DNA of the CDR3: TGTGCCAGCACTGGACAGGGAGGGGTTGGGGAGACCCAGTTCTTC. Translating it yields CASTGQGGVGETQFF.

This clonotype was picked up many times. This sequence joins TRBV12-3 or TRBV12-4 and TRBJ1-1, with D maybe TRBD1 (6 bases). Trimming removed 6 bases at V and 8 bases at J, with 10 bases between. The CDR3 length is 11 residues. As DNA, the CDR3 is TGTGCCAGCAGCCCCGGGACAGAAGCTTTCTTT. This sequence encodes CASSPGTEAFF.

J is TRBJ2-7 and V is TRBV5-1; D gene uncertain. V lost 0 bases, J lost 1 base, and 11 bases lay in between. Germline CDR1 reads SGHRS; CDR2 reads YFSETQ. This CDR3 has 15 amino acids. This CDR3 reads CASSLEDPGSYEQYF. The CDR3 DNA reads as TGCGCCAGCAGCTTGGAGGACCCTGGGTCCTACGAGCAGTACTTC.

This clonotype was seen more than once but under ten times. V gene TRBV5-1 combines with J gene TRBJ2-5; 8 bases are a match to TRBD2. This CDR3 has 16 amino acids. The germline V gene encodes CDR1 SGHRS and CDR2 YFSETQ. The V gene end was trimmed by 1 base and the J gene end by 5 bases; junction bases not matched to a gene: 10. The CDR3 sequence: CASSLTVAGGGETQYF. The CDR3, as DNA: TGCGCCAGCAGCTTGACGGTCGCGGGAGGCGGGGAGACCCAGTACTTC.

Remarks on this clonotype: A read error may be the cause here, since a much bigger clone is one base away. CDR3 DNA sequence: TGTGCCAGCTCGTACGGGACAGGGGGAAGTGAGCAGTTCTTC. Its protein is CASSYGTGGSEQFF. This chain links TRBV18 with TRBJ2-1, with 11 bases matching TRBD1. With V trimmed by 6 bases and J by 9 bases, 7 bases remained unmatched. This CDR3 is 14 amino acids long. Germline V lookup: CDR1 KGHSH, CDR2 LQKENI.

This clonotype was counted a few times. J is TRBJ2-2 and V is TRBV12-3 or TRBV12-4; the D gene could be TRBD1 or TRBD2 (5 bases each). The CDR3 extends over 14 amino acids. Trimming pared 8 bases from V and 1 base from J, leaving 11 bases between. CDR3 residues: CASAPGLNTGELFF. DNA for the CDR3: TGTGCCAGCGCCCCGGGGCTGAACACCGGGGAGCTGTTTTTT.

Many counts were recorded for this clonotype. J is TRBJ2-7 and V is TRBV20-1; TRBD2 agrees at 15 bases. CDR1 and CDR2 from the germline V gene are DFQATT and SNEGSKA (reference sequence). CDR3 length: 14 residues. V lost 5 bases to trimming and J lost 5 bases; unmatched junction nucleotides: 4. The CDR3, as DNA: TGCAGTGCTGGGACTAGCGGGAGGAAACACGAGCAGTACTTC. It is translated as CSAGTSGRKHEQYF.

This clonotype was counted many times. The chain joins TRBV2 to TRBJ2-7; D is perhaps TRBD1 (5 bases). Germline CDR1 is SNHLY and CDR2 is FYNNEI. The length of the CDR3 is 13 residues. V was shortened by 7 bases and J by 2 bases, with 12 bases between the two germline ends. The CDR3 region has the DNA TGTGCCAGCAAAATTGACAGCACCTACGAGCAGTACTTC. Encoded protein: CASKIDSTYEQYF.

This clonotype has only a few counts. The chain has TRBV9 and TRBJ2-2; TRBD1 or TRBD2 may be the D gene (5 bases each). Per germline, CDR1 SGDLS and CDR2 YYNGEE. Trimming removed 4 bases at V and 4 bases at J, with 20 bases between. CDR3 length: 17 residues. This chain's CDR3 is CASSPRIGAGLTGELFF. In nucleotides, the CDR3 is TGTGCCAGCAGCCCCCGAATAGGGGCGGGCCTCACCGGGGAGCTGTTTTTT. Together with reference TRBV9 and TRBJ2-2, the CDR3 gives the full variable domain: DSGVTQTPKHLITATGQRVTLRCSPRSGDLSVYWYQQSLDQGLQFLIQYYNGEERAKGNILERFSAQQFPDLHSELNLSSLELGDSALYFCASSPRIGAGLTGELFFGEGSRLTVL.

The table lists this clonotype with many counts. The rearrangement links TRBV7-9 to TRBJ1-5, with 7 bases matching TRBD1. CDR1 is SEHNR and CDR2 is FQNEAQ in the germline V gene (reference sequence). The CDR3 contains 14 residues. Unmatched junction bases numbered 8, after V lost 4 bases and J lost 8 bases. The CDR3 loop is CASSSSGTEKPQHF. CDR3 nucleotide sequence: TGTGCCAGCAGCTCGTCCGGGACAGAGAAGCCCCAGCATTTT. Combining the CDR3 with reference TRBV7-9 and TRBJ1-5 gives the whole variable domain DTGVSQNPRHKITKRGQNVTFRCDPISEHNRLYWYRQTLGQGPEFLTYFQNEAQLEKSRLLSDRFSAERPKGSFSTLEIQRTEQGDSAMYLCASSSSGTEKPQHFGDGTRLSIL.

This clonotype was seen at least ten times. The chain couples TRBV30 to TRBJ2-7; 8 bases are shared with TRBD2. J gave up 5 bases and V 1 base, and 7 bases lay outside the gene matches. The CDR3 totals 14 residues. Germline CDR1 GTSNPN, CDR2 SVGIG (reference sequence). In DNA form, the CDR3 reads TGTGCCTGGAGTGGGGGTAGCGGGATCAACGAGCAGTACTTC. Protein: CAWSGGSGINEQYF.

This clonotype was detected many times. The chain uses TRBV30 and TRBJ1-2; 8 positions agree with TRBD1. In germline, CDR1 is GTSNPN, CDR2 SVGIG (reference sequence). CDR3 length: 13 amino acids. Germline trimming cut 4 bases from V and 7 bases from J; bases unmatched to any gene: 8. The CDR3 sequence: CAWTQGALGGYTF. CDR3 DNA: TGTGCCTGGACCCAGGGGGCATTGGGTGGCTACACCTTC.

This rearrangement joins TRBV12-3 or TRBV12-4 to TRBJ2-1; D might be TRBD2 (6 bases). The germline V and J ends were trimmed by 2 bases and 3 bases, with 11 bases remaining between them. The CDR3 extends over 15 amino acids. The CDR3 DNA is TGTGCCAGCAGTTTAAGAGCGGGCCACTACAATGAGCAGTTCTTC. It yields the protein CASSLRAGHYNEQFF.

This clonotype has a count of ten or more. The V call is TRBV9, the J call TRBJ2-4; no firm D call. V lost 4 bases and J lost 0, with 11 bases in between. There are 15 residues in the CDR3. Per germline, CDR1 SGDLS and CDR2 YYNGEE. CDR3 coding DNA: TGTGCCAGCAGCCCCGGAGTTCTAGCCAAAAACATTCAGTACTTC. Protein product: CASSPGVLAKNIQYF.